Listed below are T cell receptor beta chains from one sample, sequenced in a study of blood T cell repertoires in COVID-19. Here immunoSEQ multiplex PCR was the method, and the copy in TCRdb shows in-frame clones only, minus some. The sample shows around 92,000 clones, about 84% of them seen only once. The sample taken for sequencing was peripheral blood. These receptors were taken from a human donor in a cohort sampled during active COVID-19. CDR3s include the opening cysteine and the closing phenylalanine or tryptophan. The D gene is left open where the match is weak. Some rows have no size entry. The others give once, few or many, or a class for an expanded clone.

size	D	V	J	DNA	CDR3
NA	TRBD1	TRBV11-3	TRBJ2-1	TGTGCCAGCAGCCGAAGGACAGGGGGCAACAATGAGCAGTTCTTC	CASSRRTGGNNEQFF
NA	TRBD2	TRBV11-2	TRBJ2-1	TGTGCCAGCAGCCCCGCCCGGGGGGGAGTTTACAATGAGCAGTTCTTC	CASSPARGGVYNEQFF
NA	TRBD2	TRBV3-1/TRBV3-2	TRBJ2-1	TGTGCCAGCAGACTACGGACTAGCATAGGTGAGCAGTTCTTC	CASRLRTSIGEQFF
NA	NA	TRBV10-3	TRBJ2-5	TGTGCCATCAGTGAGTCCAACAGGAAAGAGACCCAGTACTTC	CAISESNRKETQYF
NA	TRBD1	TRBV4-1	TRBJ1-1	TGCGCCAGCAGCCAAGATCCAAAAGACAGGGGGAGCACTGAAGCTTTCTTT	CASSQDPKDRGSTEAFF
NA	TRBD1	TRBV3-1/TRBV3-2	TRBJ2-4	TGTGCCAGCAGCGAACAGGGGCTTCAGTACTTC	CASSEQGLQYF
NA	TRBD2	TRBV7-9	TRBJ2-5	TGTGCCAGCAGCTTAGGGAGCGGGAGTCGCGAGACCCAGTACTTC	CASSLGSGSRETQYF
NA	TRBD2	TRBV3-1/TRBV3-2	TRBJ2-2	TGTGCCAGCCGAACCACCGGGAGGACCGGGGAGCTGTTTTTT	CASRTTGRTGELFF
NA	NA	TRBV2	TRBJ1-1	TGTGCCAGCACAAGGGGCGGCTCCGACACTGAAGCTTTCTTT	CASTRGGSDTEAFF
NA	TRBD2	TRBV11-2	TRBJ2-7	TGTGCCAGCAGCTTAATAGCGGGAGGGCCGGGTGAGCAGTACTTC	CASSLIAGGPGEQYF
NA	NA	TRBV7-2	TRBJ2-5	TGTGCCAGCAGACTTGATGACACGAACCAAGAGACCCAGTACTTC	CASRLDDTNQETQYF
NA	NA	TRBV4-2	TRBJ2-1	TGTGCCAGCAGCCAAGATTGGGCGATCCAAGCTAATGAGCAGTTCTTC	CASSQDWAIQANEQFF
NA	TRBD1	TRBV5-6	TRBJ2-7	TGTGCCAGCAGCTACAGGGGCCCCCAGTACTTC	CASSYRGPQYF
NA	TRBD1	TRBV3-1/TRBV3-2	TRBJ1-6	TGTGCCAGCAGTCGGGACAGGGAGGGCTATAATTCACCCCTCCACTTT	CASSRDREGYNSPLHF
NA	TRBD2	TRBV15	TRBJ2-2	TGTGCCACCAGCAGAGCGGGGGAGGGCACCGGGGAGCTGTTTTTT	CATSRAGEGTGELFF
NA	NA	TRBV6-5	TRBJ1-1	TGTGCCAGCAGTTACGCCAGGAACACTGAAGCTTTCTTT	CASSYARNTEAFF
NA	NA	TRBV10-1	TRBJ2-3	TGCGCCAGCAGCGGCTCACAGGGGAGGACAGATACGCAGTATTTT	CASSGSQGRTDTQYF
NA	NA	TRBV6-5	TRBJ2-7	TGTGCCAGCTCAGCTACAGGGTTCGTTTACGAGCAGTACTTC	CASSATGFVYEQYF
NA	NA	TRBV6-1	TRBJ1-6	TGTGCCAGCAGTGAAGAAAAGGGGGAGAGCTCCTATAATTCACCCCTCCACTTT	CASSEEKGESSYNSPLHF
many	NA	TRBV7-3	TRBJ2-1	TGTGCCAGCAGCTTGCTAGCTACCCTCTCCTACAATGAGCAGTTCTTC	CASSLLATLSYNEQFF
NA	NA	TRBV5-4	TRBJ2-7	TGTGCCAGCAGCTTGGCGGGGTCCTACGAGCAGTACTTC	CASSLAGSYEQYF
few	TRBD1	TRBV19	TRBJ2-1	TGTGCCAGTAGCGCGACAGGGGTCTACAATGAGCAGTTCTTC	CASSATGVYNEQFF
NA	NA	TRBV11-1	TRBJ2-7	TGTGCCAGCAGCTTAAATGGACAGACGTACGAGCAGTACTTC	CASSLNGQTYEQYF
NA	TRBD2	TRBV2	TRBJ2-4	TGTGCCAGCAGGCGCGGACTAGCGGGAGAGGCCAAAAACATTCAGTACTTC	CASRRGLAGEAKNIQYF
NA	NA	TRBV6-7	TRBJ2-5	TGTGCCAGCAGTTACTCGCAAACAGCTCGAGAGACCCAGTACTTC	CASSYSQTARETQYF
NA	TRBD2	TRBV7-6	TRBJ2-2	TGTGCCAGCAGCTCCTGGGGGGGTGATATAACCGGGGAGCTGTTTTTT	CASSSWGGDITGELFF
NA	TRBD1	TRBV7-2	TRBJ2-7	TGTGCCAGCAGCTCCCCGGGGACAGATTACGAGCAGTACTTC	CASSSPGTDYEQYF
NA	TRBD2	TRBV5-1	TRBJ2-1	TGCGCCAGCAGCTTAGGCGGGGGGCCGTGGAATGAGCAGTTCTTC	CASSLGGGPWNEQFF
once	NA	TRBV6-2/TRBV6-3	TRBJ1-1	TGTGCCAGCAGCAGGGGCCCGGGTAAAGCTTTCTTT	CASSRGPGKAFF
NA	NA	TRBV9	TRBJ2-3	TGTGCCAGCAGCGTAGGGGCGGGGAGCACAGATACGCAGTATTTT	CASSVGAGSTDTQYF
NA	NA	TRBV7-8	TRBJ2-3	TGTGCCAGCAGCCTGACGGGAGTCACAGATACGCAGTATTTT	CASSLTGVTDTQYF
NA	TRBD1	TRBV9	TRBJ1-2	TGTGCCAGCAGCGTAGGACAGGGGGCTTTGGATGGCTACACCTTC	CASSVGQGALDGYTF
NA	NA	TRBV4-3	TRBJ2-5	TGCGCCAGCAGCCAAGTATTGCAAGAGACCCAGTACTTC	CASSQVLQETQYF